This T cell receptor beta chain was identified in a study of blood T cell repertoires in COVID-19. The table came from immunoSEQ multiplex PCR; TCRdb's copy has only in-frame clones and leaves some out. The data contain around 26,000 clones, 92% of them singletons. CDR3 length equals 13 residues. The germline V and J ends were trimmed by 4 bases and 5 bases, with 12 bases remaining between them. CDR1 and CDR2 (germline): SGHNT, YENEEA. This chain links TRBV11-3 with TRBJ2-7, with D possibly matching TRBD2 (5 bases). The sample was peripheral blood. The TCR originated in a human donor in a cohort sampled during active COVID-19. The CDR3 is CASSSRTSNEQYF. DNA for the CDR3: TGTGCCAGCAGCTCTAGAACTAGTAACGAGCAGTACTTC.